Each of the 9 T cell receptor beta chains below was sequenced from the same sample in a study of patients and donors after allogeneic stem cell transplantation. TCRdb fed the RT-PCR reads into MiXCR, producing one record per CDR3 protein. The repertoire holds over 400,000 distinct CDR3 sequences, with around 16% as singletons. The specimen sequenced was blood, either unsorted or a sorted T cell fraction (not recorded which). These receptor sequences come from a human donor who was either an allogeneic HSCT recipient or a stem cell or donor lymphocyte infusion donor (not recorded which). It is not recorded whose cells these are; they may come from a transplant donor.

This chain uses TRBV24-1 with TRBJ2-6; D ambiguous. Germline CDR1 is KGHDR and CDR2 is SFDVKD. The CDR3 spans 15 residues. Trimming left V 3 bases short and J 0 bases short, with 5 bases between. Here the CDR3 DNA reads TGTGCCACCAGTGATCCGTCCTCTGGGGCCAACGTCCTGACTTTC. It specifies CATSDPSSGANVLTF.

This clonotype has ten or more counts. The chain links TRBV29-1 to TRBJ2-7, with unresolved D. The V end lost 6 bases, the J end lost 1 base, and 13 bases lay between the germline ends. CDR3 length: 13 residues. Germline CDR1 SQVTM, CDR2 ANQGSEA. CDR3 DNA: TGCAGCGTGTTGGTGCAGGTTTCCTACGAGCAGTACTTC. It encodes CSVLVQVSYEQYF.

This clonotype was recorded a few times. The chain has TRBV15 and TRBJ2-5; 8 bases are a match to TRBD1. V shed 8 bases, J shed 2 bases, and the junction held 10 bases outside the gene matches. Germline-derived CDR1 and CDR2 are LNHNV and YYDKDF (reference sequence). This CDR3 region has 15 residues. As DNA, the CDR3 is TGTGCCACCCGGCTACAGGGGGGATTTCAAGAGACCCAGTACTTC. It is translated as CATRLQGGFQETQYF.

This clonotype was observed many times. V is TRBV24-1 and J is TRBJ2-7, with 8 bases fitting TRBD1. The V gene's germline CDR1 is KGHDR and CDR2 SFDVKD. The CDR3 covers 14 residues. With V trimmed by 4 bases and J by 7 bases, 8 bases remained unmatched. CDR3 protein: CATSDRDRSVEQYF. The CDR3 DNA follows: TGTGCCACCAGTGACCGGGACAGGAGTGTGGAGCAGTACTTC.

On this clonotype: One junction end disagrees with the germline gene, perhaps due to a read error. V usage is TRBV7-6 and J usage is TRBJ2-5, with D unclear. The CDR3 runs 12 residues. Germline V gene sequence: CDR1 SGHVS, CDR2 FNYEAQ. DNA of the CDR3: TGTGCCAGCAACTTACTCGATGAGACCCAGTACTTC. Translated, it gives CASNLLDETQYF.

There are a few counts of this clonotype. The rearrangement links TRBV27 to TRBJ1-5; a weak D match, TRBD1 (5 bases). The V and J ends lost 3 bases and 2 bases respectively, with 14 bases between them. Germline-derived CDR1 and CDR2 are MNHEY and SMNVEV (reference sequence). The CDR3 extends over 16 amino acids. Written as DNA, the CDR3 is TGTGCCAGCAGTTTGGGTGGGGGTAGGGGCAATCAGCCCCAGCATTTT. This encodes CASSLGGGRGNQPQHF.

The chain couples TRBV4-1 to TRBJ2-5; a weak D match, TRBD1 (6 bases). The CDR3 covers 17 residues. V lost 4 bases to trimming and J lost 5 bases, with 23 bases between them. Germline assignment: CDR1 MGHRA and CDR2 YSYEKL. The chain's CDR3 is CASSRLVGATVRETQYF. In nucleotides, the CDR3 is TGCGCCAGCAGCCGATTGGTGGGGGCCACCGTCCGGGAGACCCAGTACTTC.

The chain is built from TRBV3-1 and TRBJ2-7, with D unclear. Between the trimmed V and J ends, which lost 5 bases and 2 bases, there was a span of 10 bases. The CDR3 is made up of 13 amino acids. Germline assignment: CDR1 LGHDT and CDR2 YNNKEL (reference sequence). CDR3 nucleotides: TGTGCCAGCAGCTTGGATGTTCCCTACGAGCAGTACTTC. It codes for CASSLDVPYEQYF.

The chain combines TRBV19 with TRBJ2-3, with TRBD1 matching over 7 bases. CDR1 is LNHDA and CDR2 is SQIVND in the germline V gene (reference sequence). The CDR3 consists of 16 residues. With V trimmed by 8 bases and J by 2 bases, 13 bases remained unmatched. The CDR3 nucleotides read TGTGCCAGTTCTTTTTTACAGGGGAGTAACACAGATACGCAGTATTTT. Translating it yields CASSFLQGSNTDTQYF. The entire variable domain, with the rest obtained from reference TRBV19 and TRBJ2-3, is as follows: DGGITQSPKYLFRKEGQNVTLSCEQNLNHDAMYWYRQDPGQGLRLIYYSQIVNDFQKGDIAEGYSVSREKKESFPLTVTSAQKNPTAFYLCASSFLQGSNTDTQYFGPGTRLTVL.